This T cell receptor (beta chain) came from a study of a mutant IDH1 vaccine in newly diagnosed glioma. The table came from immunoSEQ multiplex PCR; TCRdb's copy has only in-frame clones and leaves some out. The table records around 32,000 clones, roughly 75% of them present only once. CDR1 is MNHEY and CDR2 is SVGAGI in the germline V gene. The ends lost 8 bases at V and 7 bases at J; junction bases unmatched: 12. The CDR3 is 14 amino acids. Stated time point: week 35, safety follow-up. All doses held 300 ug of mutant IDH1 20-mer peptide, with topical imiquimod. In the case of this clone: Its antigen is unknown.

This receptor was obtained from a man between 35 and 55 years old with glioma. Some clones in this sample may be carry-over from other donors' samples. The source was PBMCs, collected from a glioma patient whose treatment included an IDH1 peptide vaccine. The chain carries TRBV6-5 and TRBJ1-2, with TRBD1 matching 8 bases. CDR3 sequence reads: CASHRGGAASGYTF. In DNA, the CDR3 is TGTGCCAGCCACAGGGGGGGCGCGGCCAGTGGCTACACCTTC.